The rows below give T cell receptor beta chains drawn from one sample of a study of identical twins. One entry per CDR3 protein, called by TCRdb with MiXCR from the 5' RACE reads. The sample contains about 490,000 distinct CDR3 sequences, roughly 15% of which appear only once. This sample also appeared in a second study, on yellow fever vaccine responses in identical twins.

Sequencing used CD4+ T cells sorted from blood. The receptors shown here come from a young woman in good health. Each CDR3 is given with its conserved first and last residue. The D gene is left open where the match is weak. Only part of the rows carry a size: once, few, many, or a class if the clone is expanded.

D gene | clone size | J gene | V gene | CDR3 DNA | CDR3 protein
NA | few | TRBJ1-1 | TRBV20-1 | TGCAGTGCTTCCCAATGGGGTGAAGCTTTCTTT | CSASQWGEAFF
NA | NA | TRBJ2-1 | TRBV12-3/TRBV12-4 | TGTGCCAGTTCCGAGACAGGGACTGGGAATGAGCAGTTCTTC | CASSETGTGNEQFF
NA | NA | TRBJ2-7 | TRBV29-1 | TGCAGCGTGGCCACAGGGCCCGGGCAGTACTTC | CSVATGPGQYF
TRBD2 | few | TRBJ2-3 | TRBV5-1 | TGCGCCAGTGAAAGGACTAGCGGGAGTTCAGATACGCAGTATTTT | CASERTSGSSDTQYF
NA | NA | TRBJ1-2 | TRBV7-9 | TGTGCCAGCAGCTTAGGGGACTGGAACTATGGCTACACCTTC | CASSLGDWNYGYTF
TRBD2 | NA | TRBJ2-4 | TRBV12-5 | TGTGCTACTATGGGGACTAGCGGGACCATGGGGAAAAACATTCAGTACTTC | CATMGTSGTMGKNIQYF
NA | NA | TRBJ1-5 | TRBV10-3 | TGTGCCATCAGTGAGCCACAGAGGCCCCAGCATTTT | CAISEPQRPQHF
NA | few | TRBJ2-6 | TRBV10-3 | TGTGCCATCAGCTTAAGCTACTCTGGGGCCAACGTCCTGACTTTC | CAISLSYSGANVLTF
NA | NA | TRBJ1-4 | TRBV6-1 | TGTGCCAGCAGTGACAGGCTTAATGAAAAACTGTTTTTT | CASSDRLNEKLFF
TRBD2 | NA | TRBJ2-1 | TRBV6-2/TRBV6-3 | TGTGCCAGCAGTTACTCGATTCTAGCGGGAGGGTCGAACAATGAGCAGTTCTTC | CASSYSILAGGSNNEQFF
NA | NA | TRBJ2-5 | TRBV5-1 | TGCGCCAGCAGCCGTGGGGACAAGGGAGAGACCCAGTACTTC | CASSRGDKGETQYF
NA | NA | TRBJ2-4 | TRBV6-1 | TGTGCCAGCAGTGAAGATTTCAGTCTAGCCAAAAACATTCAGTACTTC | CASSEDFSLAKNIQYF
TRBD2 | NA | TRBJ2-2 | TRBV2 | TGTGCCAGCAGGGGGGGGGAGCGGAACACCGGGGAGCTGTTTTTT | CASRGGERNTGELFF
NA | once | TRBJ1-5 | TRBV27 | TGTGCCAGCAGTTCGACAGTCCTTAATCAGCCCCAGCATTTT | CASSSTVLNQPQHF
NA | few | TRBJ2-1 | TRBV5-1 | TGCGCCAGCAGCAGCCCAGGGTTAGTTTGGGCTAATGAGCAGTTCTTC | CASSSPGLVWANEQFF
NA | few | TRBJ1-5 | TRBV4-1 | TGCGCCAGCAGCCGCCTAAGGAAGGAGCCCCAGCATTTT | CASSRLRKEPQHF
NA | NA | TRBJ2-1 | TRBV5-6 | TGTGCCAGCAGCTTGCGGGTCCGACTCTCGCAGTTCTTC | CASSLRVRLSQFF
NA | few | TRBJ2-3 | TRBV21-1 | TGTGCCAGCAGCAATTACACCCTAAGACCGGATACGCAGTATTTT | CASSNYTLRPDTQYF
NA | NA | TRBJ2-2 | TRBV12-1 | TGTGCCAGCAGCTTTGCGTGCCTAGCGGGGCCAAGAAACACCGGGGAGCTGTTTTTT | CASSFACLAGPRNTGELFF
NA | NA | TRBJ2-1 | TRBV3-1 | TGTGCCAGCAGCCCCAGCTTGGGCGAGCAGTTCTTC | CASSPSLGEQFF
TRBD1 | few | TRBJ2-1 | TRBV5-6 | TGTGCCAGCTCTCGGACAGGGGCTTACAATGAGCAGTTCTTC | CASSRTGAYNEQFF
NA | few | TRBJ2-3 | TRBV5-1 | TGCGCCAGCAGCGAGGCGGGATTGTTGACAGATACGCAGTATTTT | CASSEAGLLTDTQYF
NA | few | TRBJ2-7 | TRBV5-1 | TGCGCCAGCAGCTTGAGGCCAGCCGCGATCTTCGAGCAGTACTTC | CASSLRPAAIFEQYF
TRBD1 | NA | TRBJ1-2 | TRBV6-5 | TGTGCCAGCAGTTCCGACAGGGTGGGCTACACCTTC | CASSSDRVGYTF
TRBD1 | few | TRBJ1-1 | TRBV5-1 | TGCGCCAGCAGCTTGGTCGGGACAGAGAACACTGAAGCTTTCTTT | CASSLVGTENTEAFF
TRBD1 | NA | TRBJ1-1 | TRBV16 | TGTGCCAGCAGCCCACCTTGGACAGGGCACACTGAAGCTTTCTTT | CASSPPWTGHTEAFF
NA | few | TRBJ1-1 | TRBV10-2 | TGCGCCAGCAGTGACAGTGAGTGGACTGAAGCTTTCTTT | CASSDSEWTEAFF
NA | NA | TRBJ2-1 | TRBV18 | TGTGCCAGCTCACCCCCAGGACAGCCATACAATGAGCAGTTCTTC | CASSPPGQPYNEQFF
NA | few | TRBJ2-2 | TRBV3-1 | TGTGCCAGCAGCCAAAGTCAAGGAGGCTCCGGGGAGCTGTTTTTT | CASSQSQGGSGELFF